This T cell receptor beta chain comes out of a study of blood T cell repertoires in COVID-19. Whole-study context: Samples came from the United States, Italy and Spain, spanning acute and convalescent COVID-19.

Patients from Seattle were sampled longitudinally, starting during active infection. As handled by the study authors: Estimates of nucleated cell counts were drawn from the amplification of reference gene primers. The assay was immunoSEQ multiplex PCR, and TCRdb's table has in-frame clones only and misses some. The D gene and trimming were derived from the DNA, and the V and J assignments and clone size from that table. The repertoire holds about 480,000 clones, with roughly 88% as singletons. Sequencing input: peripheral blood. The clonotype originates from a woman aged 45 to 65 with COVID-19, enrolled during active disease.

CDR3 coding DNA: TGTGCCAGCAGTTTCACAGTCCAGCCCCAGCATTTT. Residues: CASSFTVQPQHF. The J gene is TRBJ1-5, the V gene TRBV12-3 or TRBV12-4; D not resolved. The CDR3 sequence is 12 residues long. The V gene lost 3 bases and the J gene lost 7 bases, with 7 bases spanning the gap.